Listed below are T cell receptor beta chains from one sample, sequenced in a study of blood T cell repertoires in COVID-19. Profiling relied on immunoSEQ multiplex PCR, and the TCRdb table lists in-frame clones only, not all of them. Of more than 140,000 clones listed, about four fifths are singletons. Sequenced: peripheral blood. The receptors were gathered from a human donor in a cohort sampled during active COVID-19. The CDR3 runs from the conserved cysteine through the conserved F or W. D genes are given only for firm matches. A clone size is listed for some rows: how often the clone was seen (once, few, many), or a class if it is expanded.

>20|-|TRBJ1-5|TRBV7-8|TRBD1
CASSLDGFIFRGRRNQPQHF
TGTGCCAGCAGCTTAGATGGTTTTATATTCAGGGGGCGTAGGAATCAGCCCCAGCATTTT
>13|once|TRBJ1-2|TRBV30|-
CAWSALPGDADTF
TGTGCCTGGAGTGCTCTTCCGGGTGACGCTGACACCTTC
>14|-|TRBJ2-2|TRBV5-1|TRBD2
CASSLVRGFGELFF
TGCGCCAGCAGCTTGGTGCGGGGGTTCGGGGAGCTGTTTTTT
>17|-|TRBJ2-2|TRBV28|TRBD2
CASSPQRTSGSTGELFF
TGTGCCAGCAGTCCCCAGAGGACTAGCGGGAGTACCGGGGAGCTGTTTTTT
>16|-|TRBJ2-7|TRBV29-1|TRBD1
CSVESTGGAGTYEQYF
TGCAGCGTTGAGTCGACAGGGGGCGCCGGTACCTACGAGCAGTACTTC
>15|-|TRBJ2-7|TRBV9|TRBD2
CASSVGPSGSYEQYF
TGTGCCAGCAGCGTAGGTCCTAGCGGATCCTACGAGCAGTACTTC
>16|-|TRBJ1-5|TRBV19|TRBD1
CASSSPGTGSGQPQHF
TGTGCCAGTAGTAGTCCCGGGACAGGGTCGGGACAGCCCCAGCATTTT
>15|-|TRBJ2-1|TRBV11-3|-
CASSPYLSSYNEQFF
TGTGCCAGCAGCCCGTATCTGAGCTCCTACAATGAGCAGTTCTTC
>14|-|TRBJ2-3|TRBV7-2|TRBD2
CASSKGLVTDTQYF
TGTGCCAGCAGTAAGGGACTAGTCACAGATACGCAGTATTTT
>13|-|TRBJ2-7|TRBV2|-
CASSPGPRGGQYF
TGTGCCAGCAGTCCTGGACCCCGAGGGGGGCAGTACTTC
>15|-|TRBJ2-5|TRBV27|-
CASSLWAGGQETQYF
TGTGCCAGCAGTTTGTGGGCAGGGGGGCAAGAGACCCAGTACTTC
>15|-|TRBJ2-5|TRBV5-1|-
CASSQSRQGGETQYF
TGCGCCAGCAGCCAGAGCCGGCAGGGGGGAGAGACCCAGTACTTC
>16|-|TRBJ2-3|TRBV18|-
CASSPQLARSTDTQYF
TGTGCCAGCTCACCACAGCTAGCGAGGTCCACAGATACGCAGTATTTT
>12|-|TRBJ2-3|TRBV19|-
CATRDSTDTQYF
TGTGCCACCCGGGACTCCACAGATACGCAGTATTTT
>15|-|TRBJ1-4|TRBV19|-
CASSISYQGGEKLFF
TGTGCCAGTAGTATATCGTACCAGGGAGGAGAAAAACTGTTTTTT
>16|-|TRBJ2-3|TRBV9|TRBD2
CASSVGASGSTDTQYF
TGTGCCAGCAGCGTAGGCGCTAGCGGTAGCACAGATACGCAGTATTTT
>16|-|TRBJ1-2|TRBV6-5|-
CASSYSGATTFSGYTF
TGTGCCAGCAGTTACTCGGGGGCGACCACTTTTAGCGGCTACACCTTC
>13|-|TRBJ1-1|TRBV5-4|TRBD1
CASSRQTGGTAFF
TGTGCCAGCAGCCGACAGACAGGGGGCACGGCTTTCTTT
>13|-|TRBJ2-5|TRBV6-5|-
CASSYSVQETQYF
TGTGCCAGCAGTTACAGCGTCCAAGAGACCCAGTACTTC
>14|once|TRBJ2-3|TRBV7-3|-
CASSLRGPTDTQYF
TGTGCCAGCAGCTTAAGAGGGCCCACAGATACGCAGTATTTT
>15|-|TRBJ2-2|TRBV9|-
CASSPRVGNTGELFF
TGTGCCAGCAGCCCGCGGGTAGGGAACACCGGGGAGCTGTTTTTT
>14|-|TRBJ1-3|TRBV3-1/TRBV3-2|-
CASSLGQSGNTIYF
TGTGCCAGCAGCCTGGGGCAGTCTGGAAACACCATATATTTT
>16|-|TRBJ2-2|TRBV5-1|TRBD2
CASSLLAGGLSGELFF
TGCGCCAGCAGCTTACTAGCGGGAGGGCTCAGCGGGGAGCTGTTTTTT
>14|-|TRBJ1-4|TRBV6-5|TRBD1
CASSPTGVGEKLFF
TGTGCCAGCAGTCCGACAGGGGTTGGGGAAAAACTGTTTTTT
>14|once|TRBJ1-3|TRBV9|-
CASSVQDTGNTIYF
TGTGCCAGCAGCGTACAGGACACTGGAAACACCATATATTTT
>19|-|TRBJ2-5|TRBV15|TRBD2
CATSRDRGSGEPGGETQYF
TGTGCCACCAGCAGAGATCGTGGTAGCGGGGAGCCGGGCGGAGAGACCCAGTACTTC
>13|-|TRBJ2-5|TRBV5-4|-
CASSLGGLETQYF
TGTGCCAGCAGCTTGGGAGGGCTAGAGACCCAGTACTTC
>14|once|TRBJ2-5|TRBV6-4|TRBD1
CASDGQALGETQYF
TGTGCCAGCGACGGACAGGCCTTGGGGGAGACCCAGTACTTC
>16|-|TRBJ2-2|TRBV4-3|-
CASSQVWGGDTGELFF
TGCGCCAGCAGCCAAGTTTGGGGAGGCGACACCGGGGAGCTGTTTTTT
>16|-|TRBJ1-2|TRBV6-6|-
CASSYSQANTNYGYTF
TGTGCCAGCAGTTACTCCCAGGCCAATACTAACTATGGCTACACCTTC
>16|-|TRBJ1-2|TRBV18|-
CASSPGAARTNYGYTF
TGTGCCAGCTCACCGGGGGCAGCTCGGACCAACTATGGCTACACCTTC
>13|-|TRBJ2-1|TRBV11-3|-
CASSENQGHEQFF
TGTGCCAGCAGCGAGAACCAGGGCCATGAGCAGTTCTTC
>17|once|TRBJ2-2|TRBV24-1|TRBD1
CATSAQKGAGGTGELFF
TGTGCCACCAGTGCCCAAAAGGGGGCAGGGGGCACCGGGGAGCTGTTTTTT
>14|-|TRBJ1-3|TRBV5-1|-
CASSIDRLGNTIYF
TGCGCCAGCAGCATCGACAGGCTTGGAAACACCATATATTTT
>17|-|TRBJ2-5|TRBV2|TRBD2
CASSAGTSGSTQETQYF
TGTGCCAGCAGTGCCGGGACTAGCGGGAGTACCCAAGAGACCCAGTACTTC
>19|-|TRBJ2-7|TRBV5-1|TRBD2
CASSSSDRLLAGAPYEQYF
TGCGCCAGCAGCTCATCCGACCGACTTCTTGCGGGAGCCCCCTACGAGCAGTACTTC
>17|-|TRBJ2-2|TRBV9|-
CASSVAFRTEVAGELFF
TGTGCCAGCAGCGTAGCTTTTCGGACAGAAGTAGCCGGGGAGCTGTTTTTT
>16|-|TRBJ2-7|TRBV7-2|TRBD1
CASSEMLGQGITEQYF
TGTGCCAGCAGCGAAATGCTAGGACAGGGCATTACCGAGCAGTACTTC
>15|once|TRBJ2-5|TRBV6-2/TRBV6-3|TRBD2
CASSSKSGIQGTQYF
TGTGCCAGCAGCTCTAAAAGCGGGATCCAAGGTACCCAGTACTTC
>13|-|TRBJ2-3|TRBV29-1|TRBD2
CSAAGGAPDTQYF
TGCAGCGCAGCCGGGGGGGCCCCAGATACGCAGTATTTT
>15|-|TRBJ2-2|TRBV19|-
CASSMGSLNTGELFF
TGTGCCAGTAGTATGGGCAGCTTGAACACCGGGGAGCTGTTTTTT
>14|-|TRBJ2-3|TRBV25-1|-
CASSDFRSTDTQYF
TGTGCCAGCAGTGATTTCAGGAGCACAGATACGCAGTATTTT
>16|-|TRBJ1-4|TRBV19|-
CASSSSWTLATVGLFF
TGTGCCAGTAGTAGCTCATGGACTTTGGCGACGGTGGGACTGTTTTTT
>14|few|TRBJ2-7|TRBV11-2|TRBD2
CASSSGLTSYEQYF
TGTGCCAGCAGCTCGGGACTAACTTCCTACGAGCAGTACTTC
>15|-|TRBJ2-2|TRBV30|-
CAWSVSGSGTGELFF
TGTGCCTGGAGTGTAAGCGGGTCTGGCACCGGGGAGCTGTTTTTT
>15|-|TRBJ2-5|TRBV11-1|-
CASSLGGDFQETQYF
TGTGCCAGCAGCTTAGGTGGAGATTTCCAAGAGACCCAGTACTTC
>17|-|TRBJ2-3|TRBV5-6|TRBD2
CASSFRLAGASADTQYF
TGTGCCAGCAGCTTTCGACTAGCGGGAGCGTCGGCAGATACGCAGTATTTT
>16|-|TRBJ2-7|TRBV14|TRBD1
CASSPRGDRVFYEQYF
TGTGCCAGCAGCCCCAGGGGAGACAGGGTTTTCTACGAGCAGTACTTC
>15|-|TRBJ2-3|TRBV11-2|-
CASSLDLTSTDTQYF
TGTGCCAGCAGCTTAGATCTTACTAGCACAGATACGCAGTATTTT
>15|-|TRBJ1-4|TRBV6-5|TRBD1
CASILLDRVNEKLFF
TGTGCCAGCATCCTTTTGGACAGGGTTAATGAAAAACTGTTTTTT
>14|-|TRBJ2-7|TRBV28|-
CASTGSGVSYEQYF
TGTGCCAGCACCGGAAGCGGCGTCTCCTACGAGCAGTACTTC
>17|-|TRBJ2-7|TRBV4-1|-
CASSQDRGGSGYYEQYF
TGCGCCAGCAGCCAAGATAGGGGGGGTTCCGGATACTACGAGCAGTACTTC
>17|-|TRBJ2-1|TRBV7-8|TRBD2
CASSLVPTSGRYNEQFF
TGTGCCAGCAGCTTAGTCCCGACTAGCGGGAGATACAATGAGCAGTTCTTC